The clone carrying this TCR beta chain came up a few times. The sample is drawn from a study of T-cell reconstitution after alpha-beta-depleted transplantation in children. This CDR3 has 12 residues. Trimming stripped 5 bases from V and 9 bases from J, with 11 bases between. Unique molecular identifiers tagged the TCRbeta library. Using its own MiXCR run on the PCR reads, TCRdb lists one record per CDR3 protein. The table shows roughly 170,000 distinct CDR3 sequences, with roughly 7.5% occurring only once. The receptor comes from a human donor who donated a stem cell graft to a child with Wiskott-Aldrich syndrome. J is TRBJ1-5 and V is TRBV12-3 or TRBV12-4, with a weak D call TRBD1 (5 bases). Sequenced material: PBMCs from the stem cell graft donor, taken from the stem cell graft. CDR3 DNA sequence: TGTGCCAGCAGTCCGGCAGGGCGGCCCCAGCATTTT. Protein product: CASSPAGRPQHF.